Presented here are 2 T cell receptor beta chains from one specimen sequenced in a study of neurological immune-mediated disorders (dated by TCRdb to about 2019). The library was prepared using 5' RACE. Sequencing used an Illumina HiSeq 2500. TCRdb ran its own pipeline on the public reads, namely fastp trimming at Q25 and MiXCR clone calling, and kept in-frame beta chains. Rows matching on CDR3 protein sequence are summarized as one entry with the most common DNA and genes. Across this sample there are some 57,000 distinct CDR3 sequences, with under 5.5% seen only once. The top ten constitute less than 4% of the sample. The sequencing input was PBMCs. These receptor sequences come from a woman between 50 and 59 years old with multiple sclerosis.

This clonotype was seen many times. The chain uses TRBV5-1 and TRBJ2-5, with D uncertain. V was cut by 6 bases and J by 5 bases, with 14 bases left in between. This CDR3 has 13 residues. Germline V gene lookup returns CDR1 SGHRS and CDR2 YFSETQ. CDR3 sequence: CASNWFPRETQYF. CDR3 nucleotide sequence: TGCGCCAGCAATTGGTTTCCCAGGGAGACCCAGTACTTC.

This chain connects TRBV18 to TRBJ1-5; TRBD1 matches at 8 bases. V trimming: 6 bases; J trimming: 1 base; junction bases outside the gene matches: 5. The CDR3 is 15 residues long. Per the germline V gene, CDR1 is KGHSH and CDR2 is LQKENI. The CDR3 loop is CASSPTGESNQPQHF. CDR3 DNA sequence: TGTGCCAGCTCTCCGACAGGGGAGAGCAATCAGCCCCAGCATTTT.